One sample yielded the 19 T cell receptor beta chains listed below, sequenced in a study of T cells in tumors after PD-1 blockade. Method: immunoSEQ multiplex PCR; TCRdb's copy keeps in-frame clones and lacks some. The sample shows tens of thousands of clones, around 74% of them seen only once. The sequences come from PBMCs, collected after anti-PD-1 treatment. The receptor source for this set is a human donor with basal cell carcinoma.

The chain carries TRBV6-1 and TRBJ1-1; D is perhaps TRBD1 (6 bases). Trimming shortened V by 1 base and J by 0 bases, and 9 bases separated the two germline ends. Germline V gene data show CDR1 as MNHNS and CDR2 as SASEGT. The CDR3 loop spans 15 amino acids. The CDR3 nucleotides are TGTGCCAGCAGTGAAGACTGGACAGTGAACACTGAAGCTTTCTTT. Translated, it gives CASSEDWTVNTEAFF.

CDR3 sequence: CASSLGGAGYTF. CDR3 coding DNA: TGTGCCAGCAGCTTAGGGGGGGCTGGCTACACCTTC. The rearrangement uses TRBV7-9 and TRBJ1-2; perhaps TRBD1 as D (6 bases). Germline CDR1 reads SEHNR; CDR2 reads FQNEAQ (reference sequence). The V end was cut by 1 base, the J end by 7 bases, with 7 bases between. There are 12 residues in the CDR3.

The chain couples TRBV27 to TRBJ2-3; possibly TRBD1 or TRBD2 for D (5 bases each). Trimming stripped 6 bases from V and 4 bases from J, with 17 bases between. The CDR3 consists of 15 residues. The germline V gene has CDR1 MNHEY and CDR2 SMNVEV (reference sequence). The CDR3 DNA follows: TGTGCCAGCAGCCCCGAGGCAGGGAGCTCAGATACGCAGTATTTT. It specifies CASSPEAGSSDTQYF.

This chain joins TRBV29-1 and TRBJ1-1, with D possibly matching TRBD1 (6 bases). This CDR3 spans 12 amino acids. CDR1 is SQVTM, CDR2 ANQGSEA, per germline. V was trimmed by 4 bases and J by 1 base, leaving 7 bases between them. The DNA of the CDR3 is TGCAGCGTTGGGACAGCGAACACTGAAGCTTTCTTT. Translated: CSVGTANTEAFF. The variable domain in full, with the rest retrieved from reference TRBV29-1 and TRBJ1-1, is SAVISQKPSRDICQRGTSLTIQCQVDSQVTMMFWYRQQPGQSLTLIATANQGSEATYESGFVIDKFPISRPNLTFSTLTVSNMSPEDSSIYLCSVGTANTEAFFGQGTRLTVV.

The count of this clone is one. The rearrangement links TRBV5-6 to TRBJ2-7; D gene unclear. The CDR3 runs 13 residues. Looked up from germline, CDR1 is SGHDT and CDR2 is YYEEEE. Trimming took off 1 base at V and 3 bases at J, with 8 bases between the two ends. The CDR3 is CASSLLPVYEQYF. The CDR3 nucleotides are TGTGCCAGCAGCTTGCTTCCGGTCTACGAGCAGTACTTC.

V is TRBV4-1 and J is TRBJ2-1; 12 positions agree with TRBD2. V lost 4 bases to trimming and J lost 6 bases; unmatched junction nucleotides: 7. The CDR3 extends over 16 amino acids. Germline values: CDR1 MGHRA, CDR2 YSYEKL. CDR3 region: CASSRLGLAGLNEQFF. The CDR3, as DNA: TGCGCCAGCAGCCGTTTAGGACTAGCGGGGCTCAATGAGCAGTTCTTC.

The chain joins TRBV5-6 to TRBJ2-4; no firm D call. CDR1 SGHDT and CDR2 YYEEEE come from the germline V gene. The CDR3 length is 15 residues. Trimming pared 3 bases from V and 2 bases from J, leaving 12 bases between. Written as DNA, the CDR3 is TGTGCCAGCAGCTGGGCCGGCCCAACCAAAAACATTCAGTACTTC. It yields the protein CASSWAGPTKNIQYF.

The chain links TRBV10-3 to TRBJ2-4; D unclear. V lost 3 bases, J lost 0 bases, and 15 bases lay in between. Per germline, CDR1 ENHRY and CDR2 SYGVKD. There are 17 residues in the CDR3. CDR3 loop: CAISDEPLVLAKNIQYF. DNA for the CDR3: TGTGCCATCAGTGATGAACCGCTAGTCCTAGCCAAAAACATTCAGTACTTC.

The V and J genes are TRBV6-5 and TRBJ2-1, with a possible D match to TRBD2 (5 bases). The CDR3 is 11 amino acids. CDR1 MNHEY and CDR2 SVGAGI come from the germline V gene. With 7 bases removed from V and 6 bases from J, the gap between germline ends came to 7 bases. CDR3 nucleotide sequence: TGTGCCAGCACCCGGGGCAATGAGCAGTTCTTC. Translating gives CASTRGNEQFF.

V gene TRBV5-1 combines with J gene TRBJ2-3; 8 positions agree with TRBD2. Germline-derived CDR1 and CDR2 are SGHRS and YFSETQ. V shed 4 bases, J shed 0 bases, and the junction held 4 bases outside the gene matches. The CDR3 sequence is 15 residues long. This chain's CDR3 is CASSAWTSSTDTQYF. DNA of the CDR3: TGCGCCAGCAGCGCATGGACTAGCAGCACAGATACGCAGTATTTT.

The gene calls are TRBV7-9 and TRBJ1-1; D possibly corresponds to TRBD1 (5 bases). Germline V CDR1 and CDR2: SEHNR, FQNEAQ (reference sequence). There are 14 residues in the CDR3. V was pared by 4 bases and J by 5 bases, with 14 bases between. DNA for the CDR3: TGTGCCAGCAGCTCCAGCGGGGGGGAAACTGAAGCTTTCTTT. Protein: CASSSSGGETEAFF. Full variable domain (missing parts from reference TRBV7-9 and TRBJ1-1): DTGVSQNPRHKITKRGQNVTFRCDPISEHNRLYWYRQTLGQGPEFLTYFQNEAQLEKSRLLSDRFSAERPKGSFSTLEIQRTEQGDSAMYLCASSSSGGETEAFFGQGTRLTVV.

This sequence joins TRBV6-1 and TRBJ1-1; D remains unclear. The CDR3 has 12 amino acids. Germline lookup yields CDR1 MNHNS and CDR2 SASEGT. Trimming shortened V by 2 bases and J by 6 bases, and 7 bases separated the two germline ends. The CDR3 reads CASSELRAEAFF. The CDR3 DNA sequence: TGTGCCAGCAGTGAACTGAGGGCTGAAGCTTTCTTT.

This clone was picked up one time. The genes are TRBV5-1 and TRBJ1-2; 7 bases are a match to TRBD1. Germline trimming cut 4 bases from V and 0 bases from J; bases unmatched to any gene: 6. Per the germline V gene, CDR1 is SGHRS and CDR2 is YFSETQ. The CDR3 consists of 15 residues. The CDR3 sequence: CASSPTGVSNYGYTF. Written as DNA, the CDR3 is TGCGCCAGCAGCCCTACAGGGGTTTCTAACTATGGCTACACCTTC.

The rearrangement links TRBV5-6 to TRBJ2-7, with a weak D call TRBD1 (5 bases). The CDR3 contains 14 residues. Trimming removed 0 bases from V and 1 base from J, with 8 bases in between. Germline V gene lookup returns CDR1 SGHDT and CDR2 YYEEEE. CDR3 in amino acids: CASSLGQLSYEQYF. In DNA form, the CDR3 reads TGTGCCAGCAGCTTGGGACAGCTATCCTACGAGCAGTACTTC.

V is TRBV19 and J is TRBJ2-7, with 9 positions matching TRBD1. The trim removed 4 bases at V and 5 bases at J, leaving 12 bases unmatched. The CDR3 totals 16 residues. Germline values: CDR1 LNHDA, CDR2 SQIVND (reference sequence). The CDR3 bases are TGTGCCAGTAGTAACCCCCAGGGGACAGGGAACCACGAGCAGTACTTC. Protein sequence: CASSNPQGTGNHEQYF.

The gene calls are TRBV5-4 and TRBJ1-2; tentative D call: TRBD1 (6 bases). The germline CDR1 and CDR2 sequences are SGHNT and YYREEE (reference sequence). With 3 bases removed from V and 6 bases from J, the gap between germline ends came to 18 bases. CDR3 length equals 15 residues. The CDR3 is CASSSSREGVDGYTF. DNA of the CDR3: TGTGCCAGCAGCTCGTCTCGGGAGGGGGTTGATGGCTACACCTTC.

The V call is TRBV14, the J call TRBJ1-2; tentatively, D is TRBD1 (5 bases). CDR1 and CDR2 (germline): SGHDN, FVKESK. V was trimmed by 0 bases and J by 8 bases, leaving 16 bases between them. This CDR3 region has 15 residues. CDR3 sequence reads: CASSQDRAGKGGYTF. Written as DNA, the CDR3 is TGTGCCAGCAGCCAAGATCGGGCGGGGAAGGGGGGCTACACCTTC.

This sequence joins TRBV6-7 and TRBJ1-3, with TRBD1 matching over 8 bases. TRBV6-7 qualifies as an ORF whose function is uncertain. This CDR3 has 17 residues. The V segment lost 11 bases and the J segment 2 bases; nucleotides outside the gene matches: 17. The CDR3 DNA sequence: TGTGCCGCCGGCCACCTATACAGGGGGTCCGCTGGAAACACCATATATTTT. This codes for CAAGHLYRGSAGNTIYF.

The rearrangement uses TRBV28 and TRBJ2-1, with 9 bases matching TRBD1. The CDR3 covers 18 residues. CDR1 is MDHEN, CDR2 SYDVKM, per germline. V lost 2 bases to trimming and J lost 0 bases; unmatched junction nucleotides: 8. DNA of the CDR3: TGTGCCAGCAGTTTAGGGACAGGGAAACTCAGCTCCTACAATGAGCAGTTCTTC. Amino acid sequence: CASSLGTGKLSSYNEQFF.